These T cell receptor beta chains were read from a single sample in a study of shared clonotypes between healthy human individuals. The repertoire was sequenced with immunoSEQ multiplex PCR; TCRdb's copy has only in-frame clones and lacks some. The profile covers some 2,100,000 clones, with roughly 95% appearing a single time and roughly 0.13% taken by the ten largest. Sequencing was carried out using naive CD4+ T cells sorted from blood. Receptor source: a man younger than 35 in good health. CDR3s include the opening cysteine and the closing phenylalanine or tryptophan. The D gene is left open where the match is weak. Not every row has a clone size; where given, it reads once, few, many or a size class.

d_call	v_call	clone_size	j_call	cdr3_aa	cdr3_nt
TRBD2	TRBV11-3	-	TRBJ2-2	CASSLIAGGPGELFF	TGTGCCAGCAGCTTAATTGCGGGAGGCCCCGGGGAGCTGTTTTTT
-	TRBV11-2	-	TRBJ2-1	CASSLNSNEQFF	TGTGCCAGCAGCTTAAATAGCAATGAGCAGTTCTTC
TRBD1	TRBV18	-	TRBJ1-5	CASSQTIGTGDEWPQHF	TGTGCCAGCTCACAAACGATAGGGACAGGGGACGAATGGCCCCAGCATTTT
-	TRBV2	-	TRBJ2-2	CASTHGRELFF	TGTGCCAGCACGCACGGTAGGGAGCTGTTTTTT
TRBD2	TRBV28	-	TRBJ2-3	CASSLWASGLSTDTQYF	TGTGCCAGCAGTTTATGGGCTAGCGGACTTAGCACAGATACGCAGTATTTT
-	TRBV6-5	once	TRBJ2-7	CASRAREGAYEQYF	TGTGCCAGCAGGGCCAGGGAGGGGGCCTACGAGCAGTACTTC
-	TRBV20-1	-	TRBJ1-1	CSARVAFEAFF	TGCAGTGCTAGAGTAGCATTTGAAGCTTTCTTT
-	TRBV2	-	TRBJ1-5	CASSEGRGRQPQHF	TGTGCCAGCAGTGAGGGGAGGGGGAGACAGCCCCAGCATTTT
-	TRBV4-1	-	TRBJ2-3	CASSQGGSRTDTQYF	TGCGCCAGCAGCCAAGGGGGGTCGAGAACAGATACGCAGTATTTT
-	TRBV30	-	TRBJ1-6	CATERRRNNSPLHF	TGTGCCACTGAAAGACGGAGGAATAATTCACCCCTCCACTTT
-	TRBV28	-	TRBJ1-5	CASTFPGLQNQPQHF	TGTGCCAGCACCTTCCCGGGTCTCCAAAATCAGCCCCAGCATTTT
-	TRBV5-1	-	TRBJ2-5	CASSSPGVLRETQYF	TGCGCCAGCAGCTCCCCAGGCGTCTTACGGGAGACCCAGTACTTC
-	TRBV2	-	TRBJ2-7	CASSVHYEQYF	TGTGCCAGCAGTGTACACTACGAGCAGTACTTC
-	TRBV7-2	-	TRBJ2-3	CASSLEVAYTQYF	TGTGCCAGCAGCTTAGAAGTAGCATATACGCAGTATTTT
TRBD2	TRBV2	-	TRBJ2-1	CASKSTSGVYNEQFF	TGTGCCAGCAAATCGACTAGCGGGGTCTACAATGAGCAGTTCTTC